This TCR beta chain derives from a study of CD8 T cells in ankylosing spondylitis. CDR1 and CDR2 (germline): MDHEN, SYDVKM. Trimming stripped 2 bases from V and 15 bases from J, with 17 bases between. The CDR3 totals 13 residues. Notes on this clonotype: Its cognate antigen is unknown.

Making use of molecular barcodes, quantitative 5'-RACE generated TCR beta libraries. Using its own MiXCR run on the 5' RACE reads, TCRdb lists one record per CDR3 protein. The table records over 700,000 distinct CDR3 sequences, around a fifth of them present only once. Notes on the study in general: Certain motif variants had earlier been reported in reactive arthritis synovial fluid and blood. There was a TCR beta motif, made of 7 or 8 highly homologous variants, that appeared characteristic of ankylosing spondylitis blood. Disease-linked clones proved CD8+ and comparatively uncommon in peripheral blood. Reportedly, matched ankylosing spondylitis synovial fluid was significantly enriched for disease-linked clones.

Sequencing was performed on blood, either unsorted or a sorted T cell fraction (not recorded which). This sequence was found in a male donor with ankylosing spondylitis. The chain carries TRBV28 and TRBJ2-1; possibly TRBD2 for D (5 bases). The CDR3 coding sequence is TGTGCCAGCAGTTTAAGCCATCAAGGGAGCGGGTTCTTC. The encoded protein is CASSLSHQGSGFF.